This T cell receptor beta chain originates from a study of T cells in Graves' hyperthyroidism and ophthalmopathy. Broader study findings: A model of 13 V-J features distinguished ophthalmopathy from stable hyperthyroidism.

Amplified TCR beta CDR3 regions came from RNA transcripts. RT-PCR in the first round (using the HTBI primer set) targeted the TCR CDR3. MiXCR, run by TCRdb on the multiplex PCR reads, gives a single entry per CDR3 protein. Among 550,000 to 800,000 distinct CDR3 sequences listed, 17% were seen once. Ten or more counts support this clonotype. Antigen specificity is unknown. Sequenced material: blood. The sequence came from a man over 45 with Graves' hyperthyroidism.

The CDR3 DNA reads as TGCGCCACCTCAGGGTTCGAGACTCGACCAGATACGCAGTATTTT. As protein: CATSGFETRPDTQYF. The rearrangement uses TRBV10-1 and TRBJ2-3; tentative D call: TRBD1 (5 bases). The germline CDR1 and CDR2 sequences are WNHNN and SYGVQD (reference sequence). The CDR3 is 15 amino acids. Trimming shortened V by 10 bases and J by 4 bases, and 21 bases separated the two germline ends.